This TCR beta chain emerged from a study of T cell responses to AZD1222 COVID-19 vaccine. The sample holds one count of this clone. Its specificity is not known. Sequencing used immunoSEQ multiplex PCR; TCRdb keeps in-frame clones, though not all of them. The data contain approximately 150,000 clones, roughly 84% of them singletons. Findings and caveats of the study: Spike-specific TCRs gained breadth and depth after people received two AZD1222 doses. No repertoire was sampled before or during the peak T cell response, only after it. Clonal diversity was possibly underestimated, and the donors were mostly white British, with more females.

Second doses at about 4 or about 12 weeks were pooled. This CDR3 spans 17 amino acids. Germline-derived CDR1 and CDR2 are SGHTA and FQGNSA. The J segment lost 5 bases and the V segment lost 7 bases, leaving 14 bases of the junction unmatched. The sequence was collected from an adult who received the AZD1222 COVID-19 vaccine. Source: peripheral blood, taken 28 days after the second AZD1222 dose. The rearrangement uses TRBV7-2 and TRBJ2-3; 11 bases map to TRBD2. DNA for the CDR3: TGTGCCAGCATAAAACGTCCACTAGCGGGAGAGGTAGATACGCAGTATTTT. It codes for CASIKRPLAGEVDTQYF.